One sample yielded the 5 T cell receptor beta chains listed below, sequenced in a study of cytomegalovirus exposure and HLA in healthy donors. The PCR ran on 60 Vbeta and 13 Jbeta primers. Only in-frame clones appear in the TCRdb table, and some are missing; sequencing was by immunoSEQ multiplex PCR. The sample records 150,000 to 250,000 clones, about four fifths being singletons. Input material: PBMCs. Receptors originate from a boy between 2 and 15 years old in good health and CMV-seronegative.

This clone was counted a few times. The V and J genes are TRBV7-3 and TRBJ2-6; 7 bases align to TRBD1. This CDR3 is 12 amino acids long. V was clipped by 4 bases and J by 11 bases; unmatched bases: 2. The germline gives CDR1 SGHTA, CDR2 FQGTGA. The CDR3 loop is CASSSGTDVLTF. The CDR3 region has the DNA TGTGCCAGCAGCTCCGGGACAGACGTCCTGACTTTC.

This sequence joins TRBV28 and TRBJ1-1; perhaps TRBD1 as D (5 bases). With 6 bases removed from V and 6 bases from J, the gap between germline ends came to 14 bases. The CDR3 has 13 amino acids. Germline lookup yields CDR1 MDHEN and CDR2 SYDVKM. CDR3 protein: CASSRVRASEAFF. The DNA for the CDR3 is TGTGCCAGCAGCAGGGTAAGGGCCTCTGAAGCTTTCTTT.

The chain carries TRBV5-1 and TRBJ2-3; 11 bases align to TRBD2. CDR1 SGHRS and CDR2 YFSETQ come from the germline V gene. V lost 4 bases and J lost 5; bases outside the gene matches: 6. CDR3 length: 15 amino acids. CDR3 nucleotide sequence: TGCGCCAGCAGCGATTTAGCGGGGGGGTTAGATACGCAGTATTTT. Translated, it gives CASSDLAGGLDTQYF.

The chain joins TRBV5-5 to TRBJ1-4; D is unresolved. CDR1 is SGHKS, CDR2 YYEKEE, per germline (reference sequence). The CDR3 runs 15 residues. Trimming removed 1 base from V and 2 bases from J, with 9 bases in between. The CDR3 sequence is CASSLRSVTNEKLFF. CDR3 bases: TGTGCCAGCAGCTTGCGTTCTGTTACTAATGAAAAACTGTTTTTT.

A few counts support this clone. This rearrangement joins TRBV6-1 to TRBJ2-7; TRBD1 might be the D (6 bases). The CDR3 length is 13 residues. The germline gives CDR1 MNHNS, CDR2 SASEGT. Trimming removed 4 bases at V and 0 bases at J, with 7 bases between. CDR3 protein: CASSVQGSYEQYF. The CDR3 DNA reads TGTGCCAGCAGTGTACAGGGCTCCTACGAGCAGTACTTC.